This TCR beta chain was retrieved from a study of OX40 agonist ivuxolimab in advanced cancers. The CDR3 sequence is 15 residues long. The junction had 10 bases not matched to a gene; V was cut back by 1 base and J by 14 bases. Germline V gene sequence: CDR1 MGHRA, CDR2 YSYEKL. Some clones are missing from TCRdb's copy, which holds only in-frame ones; the method was immunoSEQ multiplex PCR. The data show about 59,000 clones, about nine tenths seen once. The rearrangement uses TRBV4-1 and TRBJ1-6; 8 positions match TRBD1. The sample was CD4+ or CD8+ T cells sorted from blood, taken in a trial of the OX40 agonist ivuxolimab. This receptor was obtained from an adult with an advanced solid tumor such as melanoma, head and neck, liver or kidney cancer. CDR3 sequence: CASSQVRVRGRSLHF. In nucleotides, the CDR3 is TGCGCCAGCAGCCAAGTTCGGGTCAGGGGGCGTTCCCTCCACTTT.